A selection of T cell receptor beta chains follows, all from one sample in a study of blood T cell repertoires in COVID-19. Profiling relied on immunoSEQ multiplex PCR, and the TCRdb table lists in-frame clones only, not all of them. The repertoire consists of 70,000 to 75,000 clones, with around four fifths occurring once and the leading ten covering less than 2%. The sample taken for sequencing was peripheral blood. The source of these receptors is a woman aged 60-70 years with acute or convalescent COVID-19. Each CDR3 is given with its conserved first and last residue. Fields, in order: D gene, V gene, clone size, J gene, CDR3 protein, CDR3 DNA. A D gene is named only where the DNA matches it firmly. Clone size is stated in some rows and not others, as once, few, many or a class when expanded.

D gene: TRBD1
V gene: TRBV7-9
clone size: -
J gene: TRBJ1-2
CDR3 protein: CASSSGQGLESGYTF
CDR3 DNA: TGTGCCAGCAGCTCCGGACAGGGCCTGGAGAGTGGCTACACCTTC

D gene: -
V gene: TRBV29-1
clone size: -
J gene: TRBJ1-3
CDR3 protein: CSVSTDAGNTIYF
CDR3 DNA: TGCAGCGTTTCGACAGACGCTGGAAACACCATATATTTT

D gene: TRBD1
V gene: TRBV5-1
clone size: -
J gene: TRBJ2-7
CDR3 protein: CASSLGQGPYEQYF
CDR3 DNA: TGCGCCAGCAGCTTGGGACAGGGGCCCTACGAGCAGTACTTC

D gene: -
V gene: TRBV19
clone size: few
J gene: TRBJ1-2
CDR3 protein: CASSIRPGGLDGYTF
CDR3 DNA: TGTGCCAGTAGTATCCGACCCGGGGGACTCGATGGCTACACCTTC

D gene: -
V gene: TRBV7-9
clone size: -
J gene: TRBJ1-3
CDR3 protein: CASSLSGTPDSGNTIYF
CDR3 DNA: TGTGCCAGCAGCTTATCAGGTACACCGGACTCTGGAAACACCATATATTTT

D gene: -
V gene: TRBV14
clone size: -
J gene: TRBJ1-1
CDR3 protein: CASSQDGGVLLIPEAFF
CDR3 DNA: TGTGCCAGCAGCCAAGACGGAGGGGTCCTCCTAATCCCCGAAGCTTTCTTT

D gene: -
V gene: TRBV30
clone size: few
J gene: TRBJ1-5
CDR3 protein: CAWKAGGNQPQHF
CDR3 DNA: TGTGCCTGGAAAGCGGGAGGCAATCAGCCCCAGCATTTT

D gene: -
V gene: TRBV4-1
clone size: few
J gene: TRBJ1-4
CDR3 protein: CASSQRRKGEKLFF
CDR3 DNA: TGCGCCAGCAGCCAACGACGGAAGGGGGAAAAACTGTTTTTT

D gene: -
V gene: TRBV5-1
clone size: -
J gene: TRBJ1-3
CDR3 protein: CASSLEGTPNTIYF
CDR3 DNA: TGCGCCAGCAGCTTGGAGGGGACACCGAACACCATATATTTT

D gene: TRBD1
V gene: TRBV4-2
clone size: -
J gene: TRBJ1-1
CDR3 protein: CASSQEDRENTEAFF
CDR3 DNA: TGTGCCAGCAGCCAGGAGGACAGGGAGAACACTGAAGCTTTCTTT

D gene: TRBD1
V gene: TRBV5-4
clone size: -
J gene: TRBJ1-2
CDR3 protein: CASSGRDRGGYTF
CDR3 DNA: TGTGCCAGCAGCGGCCGGGACAGGGGGGGATACACCTTC

D gene: TRBD2
V gene: TRBV3-1/TRBV3-2
clone size: -
J gene: TRBJ2-5
CDR3 protein: CASSQDARGGLRETQYF
CDR3 DNA: TGTGCCAGCAGCCAAGATGCGCGGGGGGGCCTAAGAGAGACCCAGTACTTC

D gene: TRBD1
V gene: TRBV4-1
clone size: -
J gene: TRBJ1-1
CDR3 protein: CASRTGGTEAFF
CDR3 DNA: TGCGCCAGCAGGACAGGGGGCACTGAAGCTTTCTTT

D gene: TRBD1
V gene: TRBV12-3/TRBV12-4
clone size: -
J gene: TRBJ1-4
CDR3 protein: CASGTGNLEKLFF
CDR3 DNA: TGTGCCAGCGGGACAGGGAATCTCGAAAAACTGTTTTTT

D gene: TRBD1
V gene: TRBV27
clone size: -
J gene: TRBJ2-7
CDR3 protein: CATKGQGSYEQYF
CDR3 DNA: TGTGCCACCAAGGGACAGGGGTCCTACGAGCAGTACTTC

D gene: -
V gene: TRBV13
clone size: -
J gene: TRBJ2-1
CDR3 protein: CASAPQLGHIFYNEQFF
CDR3 DNA: TGTGCCAGCGCCCCTCAGCTAGGACACATCTTCTACAATGAGCAGTTCTTC